These 24 T cell receptor beta chains were sequenced from one sample in a study of T cells in Graves' hyperthyroidism and ophthalmopathy. Regions amplified from RNA transcripts were the TCR beta CDR3 regions. Initially, a first-round RT-PCR of the TCR CDR3 employed the HTBI primer set. A single record per CDR3 protein comes from TCRdb applying MiXCR to the multiplex PCR reads. The sample holds a few hundred thousand distinct CDR3 sequences, 15% to 20% seen once. The specimen was blood. The receptor set was obtained from a middle-aged woman with Graves' ophthalmopathy.

The chain employs TRBV5-1 and TRBJ2-7; D is perhaps TRBD2 (7 bases). V gave up 5 bases and J gave up 2 bases, with 20 bases separating them. Germline values: CDR1 SGHRS, CDR2 YFSETQ. The CDR3 loop spans 16 amino acids. The CDR3 is CASSGGGYREPYEQYF. CDR3 nucleotides: TGCGCCAGCAGTGGGGGGGGGTACAGGGAACCCTACGAGCAGTACTTC.

V gene TRBV19 combines with J gene TRBJ2-1; 9 bases agree with TRBD2. The V and J ends lost 4 bases and 0 bases, in that order; junction bases with no gene match: 4. From germline, CDR1 is LNHDA and CDR2 SQIVND (reference sequence). The CDR3 extends over 16 amino acids. CDR3 sequence reads: CASSKLAGTSYNEQFF. The CDR3 nucleotides read TGTGCCAGTAGTAAGCTAGCGGGAACCTCCTACAATGAGCAGTTCTTC. Drawing the rest from reference TRBV19 and TRBJ2-1, the complete variable domain is DGGITQSPKYLFRKEGQNVTLSCEQNLNHDAMYWYRQDPGQGLRLIYYSQIVNDFQKGDIAEGYSVSREKKESFPLTVTSAQKNPTAFYLCASSKLAGTSYNEQFFGPGTRLTVL.

This clonotype was counted between two and nine times. The chain couples TRBV3-1 to TRBJ1-1; perhaps TRBD1 as D (6 bases). CDR3 length: 15 residues. Per the germline V gene, CDR1 is LGHDT and CDR2 is YNNKEL (reference sequence). Trimming stripped 4 bases from V and 3 bases from J, with 15 bases between. The CDR3 is CASSPFRGHYTEAFF. The CDR3 DNA sequence: TGTGCCAGCAGCCCTTTTCGGGGGCACTACACTGAAGCTTTCTTT. The whole variable domain, filled in from reference TRBV3-1 and TRBJ1-1, reads DTAVSQTPKYLVTQMGNDKSIKCEQNLGHDTMYWYKQDSKKFLKIMFSYNNKELIINETVPNRFSPKSPDKAHLNLHINSLELGDSAVYFCASSPFRGHYTEAFFGQGTRLTVV.

This chain connects TRBV11-2 to TRBJ2-1, with TRBD2 identical over 9 bases. This CDR3 has 17 residues. Germline values: CDR1 SGHAT, CDR2 FQNNGV. The V segment lost 1 base and the J segment 4 bases; nucleotides outside the gene matches: 8. The CDR3 DNA is TGTGCCAGCAGCTTAGCTGGTCTTGCGGGAGGGTACAATGAGCAGTTCTTC. Translation gives CASSLAGLAGGYNEQFF.

Only a few counts were recorded for this clonotype. This CDR3 is CAWTPWDGELFF. Here the CDR3 DNA reads TGTGCCTGGACCCCGTGGGACGGGGAGCTGTTTTTT. The rearrangement uses TRBV30 and TRBJ2-2; no clear D. CDR3 size: 12 residues. V dropped 4 bases and J dropped 7 bases, with 10 bases sitting between them. Germline V lookup: CDR1 GTSNPN, CDR2 SVGIG (reference sequence).

The V call is TRBV5-4, the J call TRBJ2-7; D may be TRBD2 (7 bases). The CDR3 loop spans 15 amino acids. The germline gives CDR1 SGHNT, CDR2 YYREEE (reference sequence). The ends were cut back, 4 bases at V and 4 bases at J, with 18 bases in the middle. CDR3 amino acids: CASSPDRRGGYEQYF. The CDR3 DNA is TGTGCCAGCAGCCCCGACAGGAGGGGGGGTTACGAGCAGTACTTC. The full variable domain, with the rest looked up from reference TRBV5-4 and TRBJ2-7, is ETGVTQSPTHLIKTRGQQVTLRCSSQSGHNTVSWYQQALGQGPQFIFQYYREEENGRGNFPPRFSGLQFPNYSSELNVNALELDDSALYLCASSPDRRGGYEQYFGPGTRLTVT.

This clonotype has a count of ten or more. The DNA of the CDR3 is TGTGCCAGCAGGGAGGGTGGACAAGAGACCCAGTACTTC. It codes for CASREGGQETQYF. The chain couples TRBV28 to TRBJ2-5; perhaps TRBD2 as D (6 bases). CDR3 length: 13 amino acids. With 6 bases removed from V and 2 bases from J, the gap between germline ends came to 10 bases. Germline V lookup: CDR1 MDHEN, CDR2 SYDVKM. The variable domain in full, completed from reference TRBV28 and TRBJ2-5, reads DVKVTQSSRYLVKRTGEKVFLECVQDMDHENMFWYRQDPGLGLRLIYFSYDVKMKEKGDIPEGYSVSREKKERFSLILESASTNQTSMYLCASREGGQETQYFGPGTRLLVL.

The rearrangement uses TRBV20-1 and TRBJ2-3, with a possible D match to TRBD1 (5 bases). The CDR3 covers 13 residues. CDR1 and CDR2 from the germline V gene are DFQATT and SNEGSKA (reference sequence). Trimming took off 7 bases at V and 2 bases at J, with 13 bases between the two ends. The CDR3 DNA follows: TGCAGTGGGGGCGGCCCCGACACAGATACGCAGTATTTT. Its translation is CSGGGPDTDTQYF.

This clonotype was observed at least ten times. This chain connects TRBV2 to TRBJ1-5; TRBD1 matches 9 bases. Trimming removed 6 bases from V and 1 base from J; junction bases left unmatched: 4. The germline V gene encodes CDR1 SNHLY and CDR2 FYNNEI. The CDR3 is made up of 15 amino acids. The CDR3 loop reads CASSAGTGSNQPQHF. In nucleotides, the CDR3 is TGTGCCAGCAGCGCCGGGACAGGGAGCAATCAGCCCCAGCATTTT.

V and J are TRBV10-3 and TRBJ2-1, with D uncertain. Trimming pared 0 bases from V and 8 bases from J, leaving 11 bases between. This CDR3 has 14 residues. From germline, CDR1 is ENHRY and CDR2 SYGVKD. CDR3 sequence (DNA): TGTGCCATCAGTGAGTCGACCGCCGTCTATGAGCAGTTCTTC. Residues: CAISESTAVYEQFF.

In this sample, this clonotype turned up a few times. This chain joins TRBV12-3 or TRBV12-4 and TRBJ1-5; D is undetermined. Trimming cost V 5 bases and J 0 bases, with 5 bases left between them. There are 13 residues in the CDR3. The CDR3 DNA reads TGTGCCAGCAGTAAGACTAGCAATCAGCCCCAGCATTTT. Protein: CASSKTSNQPQHF.

This clonotype was seen repeatedly, ten times or more. V is TRBV2 and J is TRBJ2-1; D might be TRBD1 (5 bases). V lost 1 base and J lost 3, with 7 bases in between. This CDR3 has 14 residues. Germline CDR1 is SNHLY and CDR2 is FYNNEI. CDR3 sequence: CASSEGGSYNEQFF. The CDR3 DNA sequence: TGTGCCAGCAGTGAAGGGGGCAGCTACAATGAGCAGTTCTTC.

This CDR3 reads CASSLGTGSSYNSPLHF. The CDR3 DNA reads as TGTGCCAGCAGCCTCGGGACAGGAAGCTCCTATAATTCACCCCTCCACTTT. V gene TRBV5-5 combines with J gene TRBJ1-6; 8 bases map to TRBD1. The V gene end was trimmed by 4 bases and the J gene end by 0 bases; junction bases not matched to a gene: 6. The germline CDR1 and CDR2 sequences are SGHKS and YYEKEE (reference sequence). CDR3 length: 17 residues.

This clonotype was found many times. This chain joins TRBV30 and TRBJ2-3; TRBD2 agrees at 10 bases. V shed 8 bases, J shed 4 bases, and the junction held 6 bases outside the gene matches. The CDR3 contains 13 residues. The germline CDR1 and CDR2 sequences are GTSNPN and SVGIG (reference sequence). The CDR3 region has the DNA TGTGCCAGTAGCGGGGGGCGCGCAGATACGCAGTATTTT. This sequence encodes CASSGGRADTQYF.

Ten or more counts support this clonotype. This sequence joins TRBV27 and TRBJ1-1; D remains unclear. This CDR3 is built from 14 residues. Germline CDR1 and CDR2: MNHEY and SMNVEV (reference sequence). Trimming cost V 5 bases and J 8 bases, with 18 bases left between them. The CDR3 sequence: CASSRVGESGEAFF. DNA for the CDR3: TGTGCCAGCAGTCGGGTCGGGGAATCCGGCGAAGCTTTCTTT.

For this clonotype: Given a much more abundant clone one base away, this may be a read error. V and J are TRBV11-2 and TRBJ1-4; D not certain. The CDR3 runs to 16 residues. Germline CDR1 is SGHAT and CDR2 is FQNNGV. The CDR3 is CVSSPASVATNEKLFF. For the CDR3, the DNA is TGTGTCAGCAGCCCCGCGTCGGTTGCAACTAATGAAAAACTGTTTTTT.

This clonotype was observed a handful of times. The V call is TRBV12-3 or TRBV12-4, the J call TRBJ1-1, with D uncertain. The CDR3 is made up of 13 amino acids. The V gene lost 7 bases and the J gene lost 0 bases, with 9 bases spanning the gap. DNA for the CDR3: TGTGCCAGCACTCTGAACGTGAACACTGAAGCTTTCTTT. As protein: CASTLNVNTEAFF.

On this clonotype itself: Possible read error: a much larger clone is one base away. This chain connects TRBV28 to TRBJ2-5; 9 bases are a match to TRBD2. This CDR3 contains 16 residues. From germline, CDR1 is MDHEN and CDR2 SYDVKM. Here the CDR3 reads CASSLRREGLGETLYF. DNA of the CDR3: TGTGCCAGCAGTTTAAGGCGGGAGGGCCTCGGAGAGACCCTGTACTTC.

The CDR3 DNA reads TGCAGTGCTAGAGATGTGACTAGCGGGCCCACCAATGAGCAGTTCTTC. As protein: CSARDVTSGPTNEQFF. This chain connects TRBV20-1 to TRBJ2-1; 10 bases fit TRBD2. CDR3 length: 16 amino acids. Germline assignment: CDR1 DFQATT and CDR2 SNEGSKA (reference sequence). After removal of 0 bases from V and 6 bases from J, the junction contained 8 bases not matched to a gene.

This clonotype has ten or more counts. V usage is TRBV30 and J usage is TRBJ1-1; D unclear. Germline V gene sequence: CDR1 GTSNPN, CDR2 SVGIG (reference sequence). This CDR3 comprises 13 residues. Trimming pared 5 bases from V and 0 bases from J, leaving 10 bases between. CDR3 DNA sequence: TGTGCCTGGGTCCGGGTGGTGAACACTGAAGCTTTCTTT. Its protein product is CAWVRVVNTEAFF.

In its sample, this clonotype was seen many times. The chain combines TRBV20-1 with TRBJ2-1, with D perhaps TRBD1 (6 bases). The CDR3 consists of 17 residues. The germline V and J ends were trimmed by 4 bases and 4 bases, with 23 bases remaining between them. Looked up from germline, CDR1 is DFQATT and CDR2 is SNEGSKA (reference sequence). CDR3 nucleotide sequence: TGCAGTGCTACCAATCCCGCCCGGGACACAATGTACAATGAGCAGTTCTTC. Amino acids: CSATNPARDTMYNEQFF.

This clonotype was detected many times. The rearrangement links TRBV7-6 to TRBJ1-5, with D possibly being TRBD1 (5 bases). V shed 5 bases and J shed 7 bases, with 12 bases lying between them. The CDR3 length is 13 residues. Germline V gene sequence: CDR1 SGHVS, CDR2 FNYEAQ. The CDR3 loop reads CASSQAGDQPQHF. CDR3 DNA: TGTGCCAGCAGCCAAGCGGGGGACCAGCCCCAGCATTTT.

A remark on this clonotype: A much larger clonotype is one base distant, so this may be a read error. This chain joins TRBV12-3 or TRBV12-4 and TRBJ1-1; D unresolved. The V gene lost 6 bases and the J gene lost 4 bases, with 18 bases spanning the gap. There are 15 residues in the CDR3. For the CDR3, the DNA is TGTGCCAGCAGCCTCCCGATGGGGATGAGCACTGAAGCTTTCTTT. Protein product: CASSLPMGMSTEAFF.

The sample holds many counts of this clonotype. The chain joins TRBV7-2 to TRBJ2-7, with TRBD2 identical over 12 bases. V was pared by 5 bases and J by 1 base, with 6 bases of the junction left unmatched. In germline, CDR1 is SGHTA, CDR2 FQGNSA. This CDR3 contains 16 residues. CDR3 in DNA: TGTGCCAGCAGCCCTCGGACTAGCGGGGCTTCCTACGAGCAGTACTTC. It yields the protein CASSPRTSGASYEQYF.